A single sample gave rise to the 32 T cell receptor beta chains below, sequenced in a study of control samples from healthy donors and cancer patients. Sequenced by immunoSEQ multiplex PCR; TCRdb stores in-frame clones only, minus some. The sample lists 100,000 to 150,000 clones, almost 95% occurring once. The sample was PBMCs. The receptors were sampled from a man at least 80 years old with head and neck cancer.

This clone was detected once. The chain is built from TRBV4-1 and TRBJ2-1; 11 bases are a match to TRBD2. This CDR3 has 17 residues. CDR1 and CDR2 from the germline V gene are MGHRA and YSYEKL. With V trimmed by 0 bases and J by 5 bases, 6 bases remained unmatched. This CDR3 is CASSQDSGTSGHNEQFF. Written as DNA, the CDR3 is TGCGCCAGCAGCCAAGACTCCGGGACTAGCGGACACAATGAGCAGTTCTTC.

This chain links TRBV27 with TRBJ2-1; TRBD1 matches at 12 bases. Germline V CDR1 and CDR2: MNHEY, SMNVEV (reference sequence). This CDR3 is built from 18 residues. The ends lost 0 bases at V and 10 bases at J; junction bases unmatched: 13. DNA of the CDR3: TGTGCCAGCAGTTTATCGTCTCGGGGACAGGGGGCCCTTGGAGAGCAGTTCTTC. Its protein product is CASSLSSRGQGALGEQFF.

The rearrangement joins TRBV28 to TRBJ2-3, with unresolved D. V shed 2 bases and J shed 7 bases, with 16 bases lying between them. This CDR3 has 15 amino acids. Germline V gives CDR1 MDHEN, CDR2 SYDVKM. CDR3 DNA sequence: TGTGCCAGCAGTTTAGTCTCAGGTGGTGTAAATACGCAGTATTTT. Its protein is CASSLVSGGVNTQYF.

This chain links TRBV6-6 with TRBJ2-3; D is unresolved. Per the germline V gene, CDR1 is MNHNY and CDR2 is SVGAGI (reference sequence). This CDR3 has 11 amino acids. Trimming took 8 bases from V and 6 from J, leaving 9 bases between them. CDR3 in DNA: TGTGCCAGCGGGTTAGAGGATACGCAGTATTTT. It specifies CASGLEDTQYF.

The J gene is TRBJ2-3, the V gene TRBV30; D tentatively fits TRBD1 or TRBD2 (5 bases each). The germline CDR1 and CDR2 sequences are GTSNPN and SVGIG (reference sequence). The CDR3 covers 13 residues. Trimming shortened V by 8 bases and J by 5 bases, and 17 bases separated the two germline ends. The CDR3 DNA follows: TGTGCCCGTAGCATGAAGAGGGGAGATACGCAGTATTTT. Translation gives CARSMKRGDTQYF. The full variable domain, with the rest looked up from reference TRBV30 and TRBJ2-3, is SQTIHQWPATLVQPVGSPLSLECTVEGTSNPNLYWYRQAAGRGLQLLFYSVGIGQISSEVPQNLSASRPQDRQFILSSKKLLLSDSGFYLCARSMKRGDTQYFGPGTRLTVL.

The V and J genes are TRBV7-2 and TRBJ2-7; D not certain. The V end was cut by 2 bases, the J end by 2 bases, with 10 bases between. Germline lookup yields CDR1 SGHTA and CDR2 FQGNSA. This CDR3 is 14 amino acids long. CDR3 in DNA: TGTGCCAGCAGCTTATCACGGGTCGCCTACGAGCAGTACTTC. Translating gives CASSLSRVAYEQYF.

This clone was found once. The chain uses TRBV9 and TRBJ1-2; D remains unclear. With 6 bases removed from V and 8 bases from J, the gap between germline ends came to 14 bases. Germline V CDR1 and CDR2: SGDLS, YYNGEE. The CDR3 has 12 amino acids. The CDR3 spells CASTTFGQGYTF. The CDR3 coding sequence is TGTGCCAGCACCACCTTCGGGCAAGGCTACACCTTC.

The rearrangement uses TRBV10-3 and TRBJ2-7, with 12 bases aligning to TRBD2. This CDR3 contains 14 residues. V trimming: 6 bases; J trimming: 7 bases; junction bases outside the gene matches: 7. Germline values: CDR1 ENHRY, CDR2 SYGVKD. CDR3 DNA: TGTGCCATCAGCCGACTAGCGGGAGAGGGAGAGCAGTACTTC. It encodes CAISRLAGEGEQYF.

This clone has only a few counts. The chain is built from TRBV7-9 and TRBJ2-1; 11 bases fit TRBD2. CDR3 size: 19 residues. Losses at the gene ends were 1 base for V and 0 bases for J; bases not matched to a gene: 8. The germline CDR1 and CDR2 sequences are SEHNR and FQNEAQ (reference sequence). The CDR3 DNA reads TGTGCCAGCAGCTTAGGTTTAGCGGGAGGGATTAGCTCCTACAATGAGCAGTTCTTC. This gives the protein CASSLGLAGGISSYNEQFF.

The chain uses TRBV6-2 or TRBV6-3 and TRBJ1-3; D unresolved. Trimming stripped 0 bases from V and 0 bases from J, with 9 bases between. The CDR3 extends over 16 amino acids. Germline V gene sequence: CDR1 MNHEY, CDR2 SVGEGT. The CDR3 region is CASSYSQRSSGNTIYF. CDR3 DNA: TGTGCCAGCAGTTACTCGCAGCGGAGCTCTGGAAACACCATATATTTT.

CDR3 nucleotides: TGTGCCAGCACCCTTGGTGACGAGGGGGACGAGCAGTACTTC. This sequence encodes CASTLGDEGDEQYF. The chain combines TRBV2 with TRBJ2-7; possibly TRBD1 for D (6 bases). The CDR3 length is 14 residues. V dropped 7 bases and J dropped 5 bases, with 18 bases sitting between them. The germline V gene has CDR1 SNHLY and CDR2 FYNNEI.

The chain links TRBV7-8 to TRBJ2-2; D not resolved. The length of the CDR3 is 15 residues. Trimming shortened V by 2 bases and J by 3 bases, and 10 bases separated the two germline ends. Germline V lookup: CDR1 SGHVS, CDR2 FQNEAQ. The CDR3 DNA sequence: TGTGCCAGCAGCTTACTGGTAGACCACACCGGGGAGCTGTTTTTT. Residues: CASSLLVDHTGELFF. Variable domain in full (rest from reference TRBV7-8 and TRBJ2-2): GAGVSQSPRYKVAKRGQDVALRCDPISGHVSLFWYQQALGQGPEFLTYFQNEAQLDKSGLPSDRFFAERPEGSVSTLKIQRTQQEDSAVYLCASSLLVDHTGELFFGEGSRLTVL.

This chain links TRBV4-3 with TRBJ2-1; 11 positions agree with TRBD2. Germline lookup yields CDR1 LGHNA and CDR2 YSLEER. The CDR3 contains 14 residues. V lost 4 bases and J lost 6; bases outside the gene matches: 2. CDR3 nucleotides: TGCGCCAGCAGCCGTACTAGCGGGAGCAATGAGCAGTTCTTC. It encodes CASSRTSGSNEQFF.

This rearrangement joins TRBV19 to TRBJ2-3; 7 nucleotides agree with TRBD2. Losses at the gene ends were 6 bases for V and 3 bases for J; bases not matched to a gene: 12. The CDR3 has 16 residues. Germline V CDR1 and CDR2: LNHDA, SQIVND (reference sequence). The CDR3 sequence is CASSVRGGAGTDTQYF. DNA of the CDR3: TGTGCCAGTAGCGTCCGGGGAGGGGCGGGAACAGATACGCAGTATTTT.

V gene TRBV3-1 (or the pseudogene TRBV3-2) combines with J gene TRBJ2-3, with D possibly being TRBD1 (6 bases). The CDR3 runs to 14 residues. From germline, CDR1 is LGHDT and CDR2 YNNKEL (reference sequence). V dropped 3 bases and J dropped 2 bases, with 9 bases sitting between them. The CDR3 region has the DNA TGTGCCAGCAGCCAGGGACAAAACACAGATACGCAGTATTTT. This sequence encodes CASSQGQNTDTQYF.

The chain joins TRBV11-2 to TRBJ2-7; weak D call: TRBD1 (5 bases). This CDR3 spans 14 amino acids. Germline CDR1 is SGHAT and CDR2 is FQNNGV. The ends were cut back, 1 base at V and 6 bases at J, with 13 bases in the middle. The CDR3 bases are TGTGCCAGCAGCTTAGGAGGTGGTAGGGGCGAGCAGTACTTC. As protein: CASSLGGGRGEQYF.

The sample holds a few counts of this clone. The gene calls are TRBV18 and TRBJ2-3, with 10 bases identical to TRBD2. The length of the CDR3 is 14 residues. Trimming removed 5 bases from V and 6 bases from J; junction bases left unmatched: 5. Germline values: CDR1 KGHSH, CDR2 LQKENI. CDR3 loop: CASSAGTSDDTQYF. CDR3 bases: TGTGCCAGCTCAGCCGGGACTAGCGACGATACGCAGTATTTT.

The CDR3 nucleotides are TGTGCCAGCAGTGAACGGCAGGCTAGCACAGATACGCAGTATTTT. Translating gives CASSERQASTDTQYF. The rearrangement links TRBV6-1 to TRBJ2-3; D is unresolved. CDR3 size: 15 residues. The germline V gene encodes CDR1 MNHNS and CDR2 SASEGT. V was trimmed by 2 bases and J by 0 bases, leaving 9 bases between them.

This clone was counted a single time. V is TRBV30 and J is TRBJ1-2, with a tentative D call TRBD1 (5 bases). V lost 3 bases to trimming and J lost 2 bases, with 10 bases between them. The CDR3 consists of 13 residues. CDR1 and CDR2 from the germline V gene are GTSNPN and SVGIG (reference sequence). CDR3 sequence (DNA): TGTGCCTGGAGACTACAGGCAAACTATGGCTACACCTTC. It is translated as CAWRLQANYGYTF. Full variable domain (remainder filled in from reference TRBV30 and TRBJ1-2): SQTIHQWPATLVQPVGSPLSLECTVEGTSNPNLYWYRQAAGRGLQLLFYSVGIGQISSEVPQNLSASRPQDRQFILSSKKLLLSDSGFYLCAWRLQANYGYTFGSGTRLTVV.

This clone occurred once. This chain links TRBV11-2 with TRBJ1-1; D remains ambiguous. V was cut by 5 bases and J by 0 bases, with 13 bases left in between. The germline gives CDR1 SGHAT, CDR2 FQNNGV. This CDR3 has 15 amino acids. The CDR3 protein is CASSVYEEMNTEAFF. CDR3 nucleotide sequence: TGTGCCAGCAGCGTTTATGAGGAAATGAACACTGAAGCTTTCTTT.

The CDR3 DNA reads as TGTGCCAGCAGCGTAGTAGGAACCGGGGAGCTGTTTTTT. Its protein is CASSVVGTGELFF. This chain connects TRBV9 to TRBJ2-2; D unresolved. From germline, CDR1 is SGDLS and CDR2 YYNGEE. The germline V and J ends were trimmed by 0 bases and 5 bases, with 5 bases remaining between them. The CDR3 totals 13 residues.

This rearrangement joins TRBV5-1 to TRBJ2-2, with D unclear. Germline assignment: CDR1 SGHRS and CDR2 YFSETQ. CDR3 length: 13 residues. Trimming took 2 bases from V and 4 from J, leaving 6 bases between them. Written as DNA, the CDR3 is TGCGCCAGCAGCTTCTGGGGCACCGGGGAGCTGTTTTTT. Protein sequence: CASSFWGTGELFF.

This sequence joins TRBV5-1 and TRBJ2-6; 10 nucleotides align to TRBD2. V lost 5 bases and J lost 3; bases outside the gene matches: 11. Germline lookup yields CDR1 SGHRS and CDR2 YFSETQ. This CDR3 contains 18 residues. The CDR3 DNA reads TGCGCCAGCAGGGACCTTAGCGGGGGGCTTTATGGGGCCAACGTCCTGACTTTC. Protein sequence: CASRDLSGGLYGANVLTF.

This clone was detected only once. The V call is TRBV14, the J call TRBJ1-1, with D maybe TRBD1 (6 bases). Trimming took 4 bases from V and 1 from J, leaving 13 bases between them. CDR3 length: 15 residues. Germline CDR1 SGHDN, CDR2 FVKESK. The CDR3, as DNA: TGTGCCAGCAGCCGCCTGACAGGTTGGAACACTGAAGCTTTCTTT. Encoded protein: CASSRLTGWNTEAFF.

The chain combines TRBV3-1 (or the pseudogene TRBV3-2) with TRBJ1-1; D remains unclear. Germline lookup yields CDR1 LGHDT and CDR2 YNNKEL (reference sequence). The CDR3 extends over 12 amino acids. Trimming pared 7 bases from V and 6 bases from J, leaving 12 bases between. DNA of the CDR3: TGTGCCAGCAAGGGTCTTCGCGCTGAAGCTTTCTTT. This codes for CASKGLRAEAFF.

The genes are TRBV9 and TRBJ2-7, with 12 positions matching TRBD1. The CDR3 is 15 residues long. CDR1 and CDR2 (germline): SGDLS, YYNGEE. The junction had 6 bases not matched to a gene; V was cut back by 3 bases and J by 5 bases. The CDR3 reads CASSGPGTGGNEQYF. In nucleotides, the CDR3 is TGTGCCAGCAGCGGCCCCGGGACAGGGGGCAACGAGCAGTACTTC.

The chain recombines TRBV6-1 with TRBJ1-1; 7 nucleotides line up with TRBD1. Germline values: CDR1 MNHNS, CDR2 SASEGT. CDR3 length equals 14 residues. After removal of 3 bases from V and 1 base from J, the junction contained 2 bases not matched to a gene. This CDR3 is CASSETGTNTEAFF. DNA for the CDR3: TGTGCCAGCAGTGAGACAGGGACGAACACTGAAGCTTTCTTT.

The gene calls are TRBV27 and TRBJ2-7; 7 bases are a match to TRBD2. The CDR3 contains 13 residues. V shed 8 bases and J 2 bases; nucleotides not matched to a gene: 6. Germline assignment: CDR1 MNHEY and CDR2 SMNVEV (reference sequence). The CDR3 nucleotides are TGTGCCAGCTCGAGGGGAGGGCCCTACGAGCAGTACTTC. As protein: CASSRGGPYEQYF.

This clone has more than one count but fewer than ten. CDR3 in DNA: TGTGCCAGCAGTCCCGAGGGAATGCGTAATTCACCCCTCCACTTT. This gives the protein CASSPEGMRNSPLHF. V gene TRBV6-5 combines with J gene TRBJ1-6; D not certain. Trimming left V 5 bases short and J 6 bases short, with 14 bases between. Germline values: CDR1 MNHEY, CDR2 SVGAGI. This CDR3 comprises 15 residues.

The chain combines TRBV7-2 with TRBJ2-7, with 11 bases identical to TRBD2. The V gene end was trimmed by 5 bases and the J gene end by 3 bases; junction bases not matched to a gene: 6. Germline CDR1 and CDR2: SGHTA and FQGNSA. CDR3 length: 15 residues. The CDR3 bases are TGTGCCAGCAGCCCGTGGACTAGCGGGTTCTACGAGCAGTACTTC. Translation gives CASSPWTSGFYEQYF.

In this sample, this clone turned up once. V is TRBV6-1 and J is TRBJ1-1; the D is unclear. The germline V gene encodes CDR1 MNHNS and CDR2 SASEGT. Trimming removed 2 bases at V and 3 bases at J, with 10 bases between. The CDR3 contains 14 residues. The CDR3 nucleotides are TGTGCCAGCAGTGAAAAGGTCAGGCACACTGAAGCTTTCTTT. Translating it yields CASSEKVRHTEAFF.

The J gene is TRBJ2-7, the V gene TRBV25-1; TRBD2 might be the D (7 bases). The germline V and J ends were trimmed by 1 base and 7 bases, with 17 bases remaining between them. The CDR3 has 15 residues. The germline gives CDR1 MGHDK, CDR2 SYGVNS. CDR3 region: CASSELRGAPQEQYF. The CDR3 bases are TGTGCCAGCAGTGAATTACGGGGGGCGCCGCAGGAGCAGTACTTC.